This TCR beta chain was obtained from a study of monozygotic twins with inflammatory bowel disease. Donors each contributed one blood sample measuring around 2.4 ml. CDR3 size: 19 residues. Germline V gives CDR1 LGHNA, CDR2 YNFKEQ. TCRdb reanalyzed the 5' RACE reads and collapses them to one entry per CDR3 protein, without DNA. Its clone listing holds 150,000 or so distinct CDR3 sequences. The chain joins TRBV4-2 to TRBJ2-6; TCRdb returns TRBD2, unconfirmable since there is no DNA. The sample was blood. This receptor was obtained from a human donor with ulcerative colitis or Crohn's disease, or a healthy co-twin of an affected twin (not recorded which). CDR3 region: CASSTIGGTASSGANVLTF.